The clone carrying this T cell receptor beta chain has only a few counts. The data derive from a study of blood T cell repertoires in COVID-19. In Cohort 3, a recovered donor had either two negative PCRs, clearance, or symptom resolution. Trimming pared 4 bases from V and 5 bases from J, leaving 20 bases between. Germline loops: CDR1 MGHDK, CDR2 SYGVNS. CDR3 size: 16 residues. In the original analysis: Estimates of nucleated cell counts were drawn from the amplification of reference gene primers. The data were produced by immunoSEQ multiplex PCR, yet TCRdb's version contains in-frame clones alone and is incomplete. V and J calls and clone size are as listed in that table; D and trimming were resolved from the DNA. The sample shows fewer than 400,000 clones, roughly 89% of them seen only once.

The source of this sequence is a man aged 55 to 70 who had recovered from COVID-19. V usage is TRBV25-1 and J usage is TRBJ1-2, with D possibly TRBD1 on 5 matching bases. The sample was PBMCs or T cells enriched from blood (not recorded which). CDR3 region: CASSGSWGSDTYGYTF. The CDR3 DNA follows: TGTGCCAGCAGTGGATCCTGGGGCAGTGATACTTATGGCTACACCTTC.